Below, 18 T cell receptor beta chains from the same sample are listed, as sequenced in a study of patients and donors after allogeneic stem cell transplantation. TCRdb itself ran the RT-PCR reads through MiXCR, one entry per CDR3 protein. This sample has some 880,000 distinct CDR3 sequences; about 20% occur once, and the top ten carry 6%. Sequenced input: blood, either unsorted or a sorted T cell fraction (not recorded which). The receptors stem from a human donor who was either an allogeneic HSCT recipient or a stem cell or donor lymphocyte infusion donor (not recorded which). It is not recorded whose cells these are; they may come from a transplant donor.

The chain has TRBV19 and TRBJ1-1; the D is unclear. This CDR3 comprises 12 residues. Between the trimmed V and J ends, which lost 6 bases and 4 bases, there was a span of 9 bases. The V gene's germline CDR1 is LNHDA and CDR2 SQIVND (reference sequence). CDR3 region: CASRQGVTEAFF. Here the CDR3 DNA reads TGTGCCAGTAGACAAGGAGTCACTGAAGCTTTCTTT.

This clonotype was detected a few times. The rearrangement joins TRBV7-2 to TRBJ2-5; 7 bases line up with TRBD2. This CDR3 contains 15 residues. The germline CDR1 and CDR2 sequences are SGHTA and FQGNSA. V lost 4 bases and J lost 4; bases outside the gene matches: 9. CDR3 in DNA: TGTGCCAGCAGCTCTCAGAGACTAGCAGGAGAGACCCAGTACTTC. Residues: CASSSQRLAGETQYF.

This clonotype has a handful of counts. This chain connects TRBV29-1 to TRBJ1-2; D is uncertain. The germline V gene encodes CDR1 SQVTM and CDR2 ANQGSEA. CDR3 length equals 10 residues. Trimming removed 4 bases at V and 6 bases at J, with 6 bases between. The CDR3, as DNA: TGCAGCGTTGTTGCGGATGGCTACACCTTC. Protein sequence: CSVVADGYTF. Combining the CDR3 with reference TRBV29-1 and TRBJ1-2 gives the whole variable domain SAVISQKPSRDICQRGTSLTIQCQVDSQVTMMFWYRQQPGQSLTLIATANQGSEATYESGFVIDKFPISRPNLTFSTLTVSNMSPEDSSIYLCSVVADGYTFGSGTRLTVV.

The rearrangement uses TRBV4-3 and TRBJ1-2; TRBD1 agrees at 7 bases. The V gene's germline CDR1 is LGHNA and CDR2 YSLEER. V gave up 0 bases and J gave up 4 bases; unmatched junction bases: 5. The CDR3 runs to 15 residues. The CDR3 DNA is TGCGCCAGCAGCCAAGATCGCAGGGGGAGCTATGGCTACACCTTC. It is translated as CASSQDRRGSYGYTF.

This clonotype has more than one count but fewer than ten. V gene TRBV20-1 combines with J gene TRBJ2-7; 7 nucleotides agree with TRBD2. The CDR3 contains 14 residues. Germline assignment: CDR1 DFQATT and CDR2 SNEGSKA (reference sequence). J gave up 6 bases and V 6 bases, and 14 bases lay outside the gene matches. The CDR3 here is CSAPSHGGSREQYF. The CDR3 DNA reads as TGCAGTGCCCCCTCCCACGGGGGGAGCCGCGAGCAGTACTTC.

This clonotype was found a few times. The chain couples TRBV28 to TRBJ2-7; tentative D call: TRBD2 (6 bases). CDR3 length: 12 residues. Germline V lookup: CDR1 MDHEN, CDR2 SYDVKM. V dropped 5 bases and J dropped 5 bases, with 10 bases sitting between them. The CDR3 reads CASSPSVHEQYF. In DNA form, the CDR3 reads TGTGCCAGCAGTCCTAGCGTGCACGAGCAGTACTTC.

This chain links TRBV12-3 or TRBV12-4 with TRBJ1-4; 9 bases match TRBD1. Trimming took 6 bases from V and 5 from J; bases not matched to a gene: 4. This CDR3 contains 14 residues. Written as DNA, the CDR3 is TGTGCCAGCAGCGCGGGACAGGGAAATGAAAAACTGTTTTTT. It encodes CASSAGQGNEKLFF.

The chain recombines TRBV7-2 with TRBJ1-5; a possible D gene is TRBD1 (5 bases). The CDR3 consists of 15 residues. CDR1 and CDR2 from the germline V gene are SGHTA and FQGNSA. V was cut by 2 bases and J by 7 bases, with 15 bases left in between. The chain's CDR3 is CASSLFSGGGQPQHF. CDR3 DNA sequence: TGTGCCAGCAGCTTATTTTCCGGGGGTGGGCAGCCCCAGCATTTT.

The CDR3 loop is CASSLVSPLGVGPDTQYF. The DNA for the CDR3 is TGCGCCAGCAGCTTGGTATCACCCCTCGGTGTGGGGCCAGATACGCAGTATTTT. This chain uses TRBV5-1 with TRBJ2-3, with a possible D match to TRBD1 (5 bases). V dropped 0 bases and J dropped 4 bases, with 21 bases sitting between them. Looked up from germline, CDR1 is SGHRS and CDR2 is YFSETQ. The CDR3 runs to 18 residues. The variable domain in full, completed from reference TRBV5-1 and TRBJ2-3, reads KAGVTQTPRYLIKTRGQQVTLSCSPISGHRSVSWYQQTPGQGLQFLFEYFSETQRNKGNFPGRFSGRQFSNSRSEMNVSTLELGDSALYLCASSLVSPLGVGPDTQYFGPGTRLTVL.

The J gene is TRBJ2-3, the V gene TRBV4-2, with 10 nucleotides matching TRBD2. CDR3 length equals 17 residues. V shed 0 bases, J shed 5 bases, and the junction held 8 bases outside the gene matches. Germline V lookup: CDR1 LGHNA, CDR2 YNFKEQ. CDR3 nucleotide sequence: TGTGCCAGCAGCCAAGATAGGGGAGCGGGGGGGCAAGATACGCAGTATTTT. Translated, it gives CASSQDRGAGGQDTQYF.

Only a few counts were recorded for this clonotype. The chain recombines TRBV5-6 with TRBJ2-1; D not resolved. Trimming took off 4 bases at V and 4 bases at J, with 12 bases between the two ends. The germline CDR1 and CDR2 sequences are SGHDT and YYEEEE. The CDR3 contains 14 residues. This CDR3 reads CASSPWYRYNEQFF. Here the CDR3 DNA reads TGTGCCAGCAGCCCGTGGTACCGATACAATGAGCAGTTCTTC.

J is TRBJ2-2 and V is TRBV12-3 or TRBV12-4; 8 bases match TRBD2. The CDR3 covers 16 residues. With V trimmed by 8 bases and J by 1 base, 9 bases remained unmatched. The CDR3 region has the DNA TGTGCCAGCGGCGGGCGGGGGGCCTTGAACACCGGGGAGCTGTTTTTT. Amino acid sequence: CASGGRGALNTGELFF.

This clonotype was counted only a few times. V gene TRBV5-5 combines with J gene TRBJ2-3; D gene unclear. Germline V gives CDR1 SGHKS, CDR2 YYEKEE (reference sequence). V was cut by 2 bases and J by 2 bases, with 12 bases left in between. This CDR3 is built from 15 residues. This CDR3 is CASSLLRVHTDTQYF. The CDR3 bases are TGTGCCAGCAGCTTACTTCGTGTTCACACAGATACGCAGTATTTT.

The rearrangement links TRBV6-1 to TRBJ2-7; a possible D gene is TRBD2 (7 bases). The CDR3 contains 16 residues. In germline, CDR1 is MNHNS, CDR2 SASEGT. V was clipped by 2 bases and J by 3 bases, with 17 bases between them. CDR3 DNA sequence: TGTGCCAGCAGTGAACGCGAAGGGGGGGTTATCTACGAGCAGTACTTC. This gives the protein CASSEREGGVIYEQYF.

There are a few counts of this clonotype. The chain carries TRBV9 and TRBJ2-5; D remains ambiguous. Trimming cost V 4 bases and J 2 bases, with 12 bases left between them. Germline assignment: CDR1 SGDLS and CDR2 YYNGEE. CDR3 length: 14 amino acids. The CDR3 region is CASSSGAHQETQYF. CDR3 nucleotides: TGTGCCAGCAGCTCCGGAGCGCATCAAGAGACCCAGTACTTC.

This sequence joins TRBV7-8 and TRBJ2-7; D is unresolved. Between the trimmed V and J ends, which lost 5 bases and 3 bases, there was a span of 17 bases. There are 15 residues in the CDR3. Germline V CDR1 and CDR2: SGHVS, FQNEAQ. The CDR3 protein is CASSAPRIKGYEQYF. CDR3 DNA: TGTGCCAGCAGCGCCCCCCGGATCAAGGGCTACGAGCAGTACTTC. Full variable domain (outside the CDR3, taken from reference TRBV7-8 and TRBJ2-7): GAGVSQSPRYKVAKRGQDVALRCDPISGHVSLFWYQQALGQGPEFLTYFQNEAQLDKSGLPSDRFFAERPEGSVSTLKIQRTQQEDSAVYLCASSAPRIKGYEQYFGPGTRLTVT.

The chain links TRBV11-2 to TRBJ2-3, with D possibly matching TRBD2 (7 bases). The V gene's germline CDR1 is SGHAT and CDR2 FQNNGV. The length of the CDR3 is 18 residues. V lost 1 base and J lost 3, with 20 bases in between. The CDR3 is CASSLVGGPRQVTDTQYF. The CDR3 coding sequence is TGTGCCAGCAGCTTAGTCGGGGGGCCTCGGCAGGTGACAGATACGCAGTATTTT. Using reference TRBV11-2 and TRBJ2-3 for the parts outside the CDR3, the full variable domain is EAGVAQSPRYKIIEKRQSVAFWCNPISGHATLYWYQQILGQGPKLLIQFQNNGVVDDSQLPKDRFSAERLKGVDSTLKIQPAKLEDSAVYLCASSLVGGPRQVTDTQYFGPGTRLTVL.

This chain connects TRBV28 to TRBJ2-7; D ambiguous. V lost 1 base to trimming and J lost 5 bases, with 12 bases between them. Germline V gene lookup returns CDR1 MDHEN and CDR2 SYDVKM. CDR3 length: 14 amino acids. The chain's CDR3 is CASSLFRAPHEQYF. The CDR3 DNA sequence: TGTGCCAGCAGTTTATTCCGGGCCCCCCACGAGCAGTACTTC.